This passage covers 15 T cell receptor beta chains from one sample sequenced in a study of cytomegalovirus exposure and HLA in healthy donors. 60 Vbeta and 13 Jbeta primers were used in PCR. Assay: immunoSEQ multiplex PCR; the TCRdb copy retains only in-frame clones and omits some. Here the sample spans some 140,000 clones, approximately 80% being singletons. Sequencing used PBMCs. The receptors originated from a woman between 45 and 65 years old in good health and CMV-seropositive.

This rearrangement joins TRBV6-5 to TRBJ1-1; D is undetermined. Germline CDR1 reads MNHEY; CDR2 reads SVGAGI. The V end was cut by 2 bases, the J end by 8 bases, with 6 bases between. The length of the CDR3 is 11 residues. CDR3 DNA sequence: TGTGCCAGCAGTTACGGGCAGGAAGCTTTCTTT. This codes for CASSYGQEAFF.

DNA of the CDR3: TGCAGCGTTGACCCAGGAGCGGGGGCGGGAGAGACCCAGTACTTC. This gives the protein CSVDPGAGAGETQYF. V usage is TRBV29-1 and J usage is TRBJ2-5, with TRBD2 matching over 8 bases. The V segment lost 3 bases and the J segment 4 bases; nucleotides outside the gene matches: 10. From germline, CDR1 is SQVTM and CDR2 ANQGSEA. The CDR3 sequence is 15 residues long.

The V gene is TRBV7-6, the J gene TRBJ1-1, with D perhaps TRBD1 (6 bases). Germline V lookup: CDR1 SGHVS, CDR2 FNYEAQ. CDR3 length: 16 residues. Trimming removed 5 bases at V and 0 bases at J, with 16 bases between. The CDR3 bases are TGTGCCAGCAGCCTCGGGACAAAGGGGTTGAACACTGAAGCTTTCTTT. This gives the protein CASSLGTKGLNTEAFF.

This chain links TRBV28 with TRBJ1-2; TRBD1 is a possible D gene (5 bases). The CDR3 consists of 12 residues. Trimming removed 7 bases from V and 8 bases from J, with 14 bases in between. Germline CDR1 reads MDHEN; CDR2 reads SYDVKM. For the CDR3, the DNA is TGTGCCAGCAAAGCGGGGGTCTGGGGCTACACCTTC. Translating it yields CASKAGVWGYTF.

The CDR3 is CASSRNSGNSPLHF. The DNA for the CDR3 is TGTGCCAGCAGTCGAAACTCGGGGAATTCACCCCTCCACTTT. The J gene is TRBJ1-6, the V gene TRBV6-5; D unresolved. Germline V CDR1 and CDR2: MNHEY, SVGAGI. V shed 5 bases and J shed 7 bases, with 12 bases lying between them. The CDR3 extends over 14 amino acids.

A word on this clone: At one of its ends the junction is not consistent with the germline gene, which may arise from a read error. V usage is TRBV2 and J usage is TRBJ2-1, with TRBD1 identical over 7 bases. CDR3 length: 15 amino acids. Germline CDR1 SNHLY, CDR2 FYNNEI. The CDR3 reads CASSEDRVGSIGQFF. The CDR3 DNA reads as TGTGCCAGCAGCGAAGACAGGGTAGGGAGTATAGGCCAGTTCTTC.

The rearrangement joins TRBV7-6 to TRBJ2-7; a possible D gene is TRBD2 (5 bases). The CDR3 contains 14 residues. Germline V gene lookup returns CDR1 SGHVS and CDR2 FNYEAQ. The germline V and J ends were trimmed by 1 base and 7 bases, with 14 bases remaining between them. Here the CDR3 DNA reads TGTGCCAGCAGCTTAGAGCCCGGCCCGGGGGAGCAGTACTTC. It specifies CASSLEPGPGEQYF.

The gene calls are TRBV15 and TRBJ2-1, with 7 bases matching TRBD2. Trimming took 1 base from V and 0 from J; bases not matched to a gene: 6. The CDR3 has 17 amino acids. From germline, CDR1 is LNHNV and CDR2 YYDKDF (reference sequence). DNA for the CDR3: TGTGCCACCAGCAGAGCGATACTAGCGAGCTCCTACAATGAGCAGTTCTTC. Translation gives CATSRAILASSYNEQFF.

The chain joins TRBV19 to TRBJ2-7, with 7 positions matching TRBD1. J was trimmed by 5 bases and V by 0 bases; bases with no gene match: 7. Germline values: CDR1 LNHDA, CDR2 SQIVND (reference sequence). The CDR3 covers 15 residues. DNA of the CDR3: TGTGCCAGTAGTATAGATCCCGGGACAGCTAACGAGCAGTACTTC. It is translated as CASSIDPGTANEQYF.

The gene calls are TRBV7-9 and TRBJ2-3; D is unresolved. Trimming took off 6 bases at V and 6 bases at J, with 7 bases between the two ends. The V gene's germline CDR1 is SEHNR and CDR2 FQNEAQ (reference sequence). CDR3 size: 11 residues. CDR3 protein: CASSPQDTQYF. The CDR3 DNA sequence: TGTGCCAGCAGTCCCCAGGATACGCAGTATTTT.

The sample holds a few counts of this clone. The chain couples TRBV5-6 to TRBJ2-7; TRBD2 might be the D (6 bases). Germline CDR1 reads SGHDT; CDR2 reads YYEEEE. This CDR3 contains 16 residues. Trimming removed 4 bases at V and 2 bases at J, with 19 bases between. This CDR3 reads CASSNGEAGTAYEQYF. The CDR3 DNA is TGTGCCAGCAGCAACGGGGAGGCGGGGACGGCCTACGAGCAGTACTTC.

This chain uses TRBV30 with TRBJ2-1; TRBD2 aligns across 11 bases. There are 14 residues in the CDR3. V lost 3 bases to trimming and J lost 5 bases; unmatched junction nucleotides: 3. The germline CDR1 and CDR2 sequences are GTSNPN and SVGIG (reference sequence). CDR3 bases: TGTGCCTGGAGGACGGGACTAGCGGACAATGAGCAGTTCTTC. It encodes CAWRTGLADNEQFF.

J is TRBJ2-7 and V is TRBV7-2; maybe TRBD2 (6 bases). CDR1 and CDR2 (germline): SGHTA, FQGNSA. V lost 4 bases to trimming and J lost 3 bases, with 13 bases between them. The CDR3 runs 14 residues. The CDR3: CASSSSPGVYEQYF. The CDR3 DNA reads as TGTGCCAGCAGCTCCTCACCGGGGGTCTACGAGCAGTACTTC.

This clone appeared a few times. The rearrangement joins TRBV5-1 to TRBJ1-3; 9 bases align to TRBD1. The germline V gene encodes CDR1 SGHRS and CDR2 YFSETQ. With 2 bases clipped from V and 0 bases from J, the junction kept 6 bases outside the gene matches. The CDR3 runs to 17 residues. CDR3 DNA: TGCGCCAGCAGCTTACAGGGGGCTACGTACTCTGGAAACACCATATATTTT. Translation: CASSLQGATYSGNTIYF.

This clone was observed a single time. The chain uses TRBV4-1 and TRBJ2-2; 9 bases fit TRBD1. After removal of 4 bases from V and 7 bases from J, the junction contained 19 bases not matched to a gene. CDR1 and CDR2 from the germline V gene are MGHRA and YSYEKL. This CDR3 is 19 amino acids long. CDR3 nucleotides: TGCGCCAGCAGCCGCGCACCCCCCGGGACAGGGTCCCCGGGCGGGGAGCTGTTTTTT. Translated: CASSRAPPGTGSPGGELFF.